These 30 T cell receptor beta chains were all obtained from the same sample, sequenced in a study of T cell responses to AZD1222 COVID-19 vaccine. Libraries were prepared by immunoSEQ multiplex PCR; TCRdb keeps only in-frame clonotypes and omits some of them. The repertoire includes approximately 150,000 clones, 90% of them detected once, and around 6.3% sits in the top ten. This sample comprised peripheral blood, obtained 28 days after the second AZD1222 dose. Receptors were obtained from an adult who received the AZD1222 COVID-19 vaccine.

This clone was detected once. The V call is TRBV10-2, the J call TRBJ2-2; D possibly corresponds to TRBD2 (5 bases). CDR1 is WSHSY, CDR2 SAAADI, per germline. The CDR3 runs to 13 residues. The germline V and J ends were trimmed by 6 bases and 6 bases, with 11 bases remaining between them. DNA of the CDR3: TGCGCCAGCAGAATCACCGGGGCCGGGGAGCTGTTTTTT. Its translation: CASRITGAGELFF.

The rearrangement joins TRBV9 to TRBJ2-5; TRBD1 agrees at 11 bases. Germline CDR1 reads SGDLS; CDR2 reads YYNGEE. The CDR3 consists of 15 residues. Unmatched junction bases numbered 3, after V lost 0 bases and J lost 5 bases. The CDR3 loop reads CASSVGTGGRETQYF. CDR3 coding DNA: TGTGCCAGCAGCGTAGGGACAGGGGGCAGGGAGACCCAGTACTTC. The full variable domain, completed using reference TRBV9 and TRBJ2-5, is DSGVTQTPKHLITATGQRVTLRCSPRSGDLSVYWYQQSLDQGLQFLIQYYNGEERAKGNILERFSAQQFPDLHSELNLSSLELGDSALYFCASSVGTGGRETQYFGPGTRLLVL.

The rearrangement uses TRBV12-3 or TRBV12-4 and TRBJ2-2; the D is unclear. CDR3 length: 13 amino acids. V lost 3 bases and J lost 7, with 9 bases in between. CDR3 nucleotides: TGTGCCAGCAGTTTGTTGACCGTCGGGGAGCTGTTTTTT. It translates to CASSLLTVGELFF.

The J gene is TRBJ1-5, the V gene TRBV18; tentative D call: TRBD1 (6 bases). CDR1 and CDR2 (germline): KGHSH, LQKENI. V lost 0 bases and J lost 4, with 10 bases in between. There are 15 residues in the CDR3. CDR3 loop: CASSPPGGRNQPQHF. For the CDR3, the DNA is TGTGCCAGCTCACCACCAGGGGGAAGAAATCAGCCCCAGCATTTT.

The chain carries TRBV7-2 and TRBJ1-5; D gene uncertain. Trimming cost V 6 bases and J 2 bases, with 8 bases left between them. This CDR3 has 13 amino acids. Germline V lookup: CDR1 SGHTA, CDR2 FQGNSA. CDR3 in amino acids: CASRAPGNQPQHF. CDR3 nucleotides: TGTGCCAGCAGGGCCCCGGGCAATCAGCCCCAGCATTTT.

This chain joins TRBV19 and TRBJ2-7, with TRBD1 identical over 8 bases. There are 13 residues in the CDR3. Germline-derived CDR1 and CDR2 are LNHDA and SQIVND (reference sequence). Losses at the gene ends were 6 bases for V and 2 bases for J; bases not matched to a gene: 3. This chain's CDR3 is CASSMDRAYEQYF. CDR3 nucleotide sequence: TGTGCCAGTAGCATGGACAGGGCCTACGAGCAGTACTTC. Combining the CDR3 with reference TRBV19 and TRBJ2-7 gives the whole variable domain DGGITQSPKYLFRKEGQNVTLSCEQNLNHDAMYWYRQDPGQGLRLIYYSQIVNDFQKGDIAEGYSVSREKKESFPLTVTSAQKNPTAFYLCASSMDRAYEQYFGPGTRLTVT.

CDR3 sequence reads: CASSGGTGGYTF. The DNA for the CDR3 is TGTGCCAGCAGCGGAGGGACGGGTGGCTACACCTTC. The V call is TRBV14, the J call TRBJ1-2, with D possibly matching TRBD1 (5 bases). CDR1 is SGHDN and CDR2 is FVKESK in the germline V gene. CDR3 size: 12 residues. The germline V and J ends were trimmed by 5 bases and 7 bases, with 11 bases remaining between them.

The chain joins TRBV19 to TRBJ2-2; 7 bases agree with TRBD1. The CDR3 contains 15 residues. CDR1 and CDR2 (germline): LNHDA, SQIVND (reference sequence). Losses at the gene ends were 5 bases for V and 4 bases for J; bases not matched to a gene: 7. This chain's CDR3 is CASSPGQDVTGELFF. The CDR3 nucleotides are TGTGCCAGTAGTCCCGGACAGGACGTCACCGGGGAGCTGTTTTTT.

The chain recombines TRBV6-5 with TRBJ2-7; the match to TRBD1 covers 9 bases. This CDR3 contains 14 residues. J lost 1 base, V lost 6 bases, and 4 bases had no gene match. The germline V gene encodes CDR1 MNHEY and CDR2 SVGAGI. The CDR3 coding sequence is TGTGCCAGCAGGACAGGGGGAGTATCCTACGAGCAGTACTTC. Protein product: CASRTGGVSYEQYF.

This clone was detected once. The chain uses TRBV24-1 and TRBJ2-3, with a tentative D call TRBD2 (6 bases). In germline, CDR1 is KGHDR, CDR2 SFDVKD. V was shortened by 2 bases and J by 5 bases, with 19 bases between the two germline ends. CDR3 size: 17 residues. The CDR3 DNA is TGTGCCACCAGTGATTGCTTGGAGGGCTGGGTTGGAGATACGCAGTATTTT. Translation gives CATSDCLEGWVGDTQYF.

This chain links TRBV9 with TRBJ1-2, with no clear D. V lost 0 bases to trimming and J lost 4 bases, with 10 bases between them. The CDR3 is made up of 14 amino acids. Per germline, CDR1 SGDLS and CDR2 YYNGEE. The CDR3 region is CASSVEVNLYGYTF. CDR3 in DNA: TGTGCCAGCAGCGTAGAGGTCAACCTCTATGGCTACACCTTC.

The CDR3 region is CASSIFRSGWTNNEQFF. The CDR3 coding sequence is TGTGCCAGTAGTATCTTTCGGTCTGGGTGGACAAACAATGAGCAGTTCTTC. The chain recombines TRBV19 with TRBJ2-1; D might be TRBD1 (5 bases). The CDR3 extends over 17 amino acids. Germline CDR1 is LNHDA and CDR2 is SQIVND (reference sequence). Trimming took 3 bases from V and 5 from J, leaving 20 bases between them.

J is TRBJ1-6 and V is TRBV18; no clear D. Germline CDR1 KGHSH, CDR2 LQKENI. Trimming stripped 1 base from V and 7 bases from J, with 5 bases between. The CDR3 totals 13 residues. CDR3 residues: CASSPLQNSPLHF. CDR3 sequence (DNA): TGTGCCAGCTCACCACTTCAGAATTCACCCCTCCACTTT.

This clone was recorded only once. The CDR3 bases are TGTGCCAGCAGCCCGTCGACAGGAAGAGCAACCTATGGCTACACCTTC. Protein sequence: CASSPSTGRATYGYTF. The chain recombines TRBV13 with TRBJ1-2, with D perhaps TRBD1 (6 bases). V lost 5 bases, J lost 4 bases, and 20 bases lay in between. The CDR3 spans 16 residues. CDR1 and CDR2 from the germline V gene are PRHDT and FYEKMQ (reference sequence).

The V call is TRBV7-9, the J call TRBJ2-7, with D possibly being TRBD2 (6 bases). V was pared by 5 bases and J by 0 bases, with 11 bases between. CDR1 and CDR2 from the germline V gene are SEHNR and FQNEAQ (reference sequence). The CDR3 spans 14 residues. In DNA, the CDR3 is TGTGCCAGCAGCCCGGGGAGGAGCTCCTACGAGCAGTACTTC. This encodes CASSPGRSSYEQYF.

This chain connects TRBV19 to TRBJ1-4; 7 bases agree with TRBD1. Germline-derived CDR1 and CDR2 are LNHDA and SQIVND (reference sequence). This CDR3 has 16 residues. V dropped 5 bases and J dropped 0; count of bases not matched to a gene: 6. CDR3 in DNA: TGTGCCAGTAGTGTGACAGGGAGAACAACTAATGAAAAACTGTTTTTT. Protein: CASSVTGRTTNEKLFF.

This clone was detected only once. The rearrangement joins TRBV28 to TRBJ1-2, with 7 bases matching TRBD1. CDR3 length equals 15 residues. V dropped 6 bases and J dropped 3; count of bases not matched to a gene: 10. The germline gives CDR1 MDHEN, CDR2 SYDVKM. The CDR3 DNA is TGTGCCAGCAGATCTGGACAGGCAGGGTACTATGGCTACACCTTC. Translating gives CASRSGQAGYYGYTF.

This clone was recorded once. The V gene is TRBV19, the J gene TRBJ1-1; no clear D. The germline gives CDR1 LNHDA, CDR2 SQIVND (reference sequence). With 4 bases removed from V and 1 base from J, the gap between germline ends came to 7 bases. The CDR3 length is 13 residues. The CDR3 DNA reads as TGTGCCAGTAGTAGGAGAGAGAACACTGAAGCTTTCTTT. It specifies CASSRRENTEAFF.

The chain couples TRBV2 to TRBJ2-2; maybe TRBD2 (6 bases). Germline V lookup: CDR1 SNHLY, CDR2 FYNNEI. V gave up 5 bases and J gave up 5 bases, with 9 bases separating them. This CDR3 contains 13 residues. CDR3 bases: TGTGCCAGCAGTCGGGACTTTACCGGGGAGCTGTTTTTT. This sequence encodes CASSRDFTGELFF.

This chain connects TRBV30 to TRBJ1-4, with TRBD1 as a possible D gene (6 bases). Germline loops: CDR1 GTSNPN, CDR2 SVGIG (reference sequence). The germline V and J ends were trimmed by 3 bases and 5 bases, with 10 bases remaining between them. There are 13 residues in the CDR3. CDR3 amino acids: CAWRQTGNEKLFF. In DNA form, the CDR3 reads TGTGCCTGGAGGCAAACAGGGAATGAAAAACTGTTTTTT.

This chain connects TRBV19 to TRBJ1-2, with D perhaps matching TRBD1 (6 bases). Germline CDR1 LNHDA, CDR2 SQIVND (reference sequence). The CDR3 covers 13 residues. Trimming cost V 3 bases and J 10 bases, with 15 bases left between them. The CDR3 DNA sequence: TGTGCCAGTAGTATCAGGACAGTCCATGACTACACCTTC. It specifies CASSIRTVHDYTF. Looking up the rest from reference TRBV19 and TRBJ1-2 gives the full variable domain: DGGITQSPKYLFRKEGQNVTLSCEQNLNHDAMYWYRQDPGQGLRLIYYSQIVNDFQKGDIAEGYSVSREKKESFPLTVTSAQKNPTAFYLCASSIRTVHDYTFGSGTRLTVV.

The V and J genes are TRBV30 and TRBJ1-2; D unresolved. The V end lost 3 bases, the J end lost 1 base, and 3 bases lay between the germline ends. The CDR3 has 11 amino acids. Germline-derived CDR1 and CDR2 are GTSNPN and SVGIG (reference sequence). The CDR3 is CAWSDNYGYTF. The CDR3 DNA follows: TGTGCCTGGAGCGATAACTATGGCTACACCTTC.

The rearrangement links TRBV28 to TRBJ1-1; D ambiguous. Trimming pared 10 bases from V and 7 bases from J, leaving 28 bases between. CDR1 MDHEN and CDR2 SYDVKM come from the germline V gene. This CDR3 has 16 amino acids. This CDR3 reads CATLVLKALSAIEAFF. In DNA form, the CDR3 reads TGTGCCACCCTGGTCCTTAAGGCACTCAGTGCTATTGAAGCTTTCTTT.

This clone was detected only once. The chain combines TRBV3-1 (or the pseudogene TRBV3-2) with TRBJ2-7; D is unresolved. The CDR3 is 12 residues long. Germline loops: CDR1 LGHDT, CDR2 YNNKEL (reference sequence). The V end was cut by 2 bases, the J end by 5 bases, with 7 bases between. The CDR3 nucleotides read TGTGCCAGCAGCCAAACAGTAAACGAGCAGTACTTC. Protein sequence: CASSQTVNEQYF.

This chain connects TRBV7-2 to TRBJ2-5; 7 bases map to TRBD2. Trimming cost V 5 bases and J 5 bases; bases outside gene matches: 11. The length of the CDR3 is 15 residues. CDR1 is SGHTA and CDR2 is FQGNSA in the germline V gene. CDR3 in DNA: TGTGCCAGCAGCCCCAAAAGCGGGATTAGCGAGACCCAGTACTTC. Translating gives CASSPKSGISETQYF.

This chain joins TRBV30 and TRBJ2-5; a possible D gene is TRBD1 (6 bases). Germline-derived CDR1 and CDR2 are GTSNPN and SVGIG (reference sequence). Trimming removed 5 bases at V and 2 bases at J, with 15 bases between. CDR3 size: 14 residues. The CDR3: CAWGSDRQQETQYF. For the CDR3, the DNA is TGTGCCTGGGGTTCGGACAGACAACAAGAGACCCAGTACTTC. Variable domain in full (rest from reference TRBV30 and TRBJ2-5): SQTIHQWPATLVQPVGSPLSLECTVEGTSNPNLYWYRQAAGRGLQLLFYSVGIGQISSEVPQNLSASRPQDRQFILSSKKLLLSDSGFYLCAWGSDRQQETQYFGPGTRLLVL.

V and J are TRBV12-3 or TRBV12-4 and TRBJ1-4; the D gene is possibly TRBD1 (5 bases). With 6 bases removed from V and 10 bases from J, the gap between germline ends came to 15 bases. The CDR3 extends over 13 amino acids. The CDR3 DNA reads TGTGCCAGCAGAACCTCCGGGGGTAGAAAACTGTTTTTT. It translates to CASRTSGGRKLFF.

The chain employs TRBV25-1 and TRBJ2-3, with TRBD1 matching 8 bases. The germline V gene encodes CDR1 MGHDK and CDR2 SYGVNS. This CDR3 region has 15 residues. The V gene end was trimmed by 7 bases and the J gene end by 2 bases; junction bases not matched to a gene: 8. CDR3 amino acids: CASKKQGVDTDTQYF. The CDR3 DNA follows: TGTGCCAGCAAGAAACAGGGGGTCGACACAGATACGCAGTATTTT.

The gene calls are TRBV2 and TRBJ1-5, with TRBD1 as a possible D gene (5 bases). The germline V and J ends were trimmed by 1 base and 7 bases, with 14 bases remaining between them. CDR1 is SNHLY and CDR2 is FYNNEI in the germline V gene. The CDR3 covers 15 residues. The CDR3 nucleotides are TGTGCCAGCAGTGAAGGGTTCTCGGCAGGGCAGCCCCAGCATTTT. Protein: CASSEGFSAGQPQHF.

This CDR3 reads CASSLVASEQYF. In nucleotides, the CDR3 is TGTGCCAGCAGCTTAGTAGCGTCCGAGCAGTACTTC. V is TRBV7-2 and J is TRBJ2-7; D might be TRBD2 (5 bases). V lost 1 base to trimming and J lost 6 bases, with 7 bases between them. This CDR3 is built from 12 residues. CDR1 SGHTA and CDR2 FQGNSA come from the germline V gene.